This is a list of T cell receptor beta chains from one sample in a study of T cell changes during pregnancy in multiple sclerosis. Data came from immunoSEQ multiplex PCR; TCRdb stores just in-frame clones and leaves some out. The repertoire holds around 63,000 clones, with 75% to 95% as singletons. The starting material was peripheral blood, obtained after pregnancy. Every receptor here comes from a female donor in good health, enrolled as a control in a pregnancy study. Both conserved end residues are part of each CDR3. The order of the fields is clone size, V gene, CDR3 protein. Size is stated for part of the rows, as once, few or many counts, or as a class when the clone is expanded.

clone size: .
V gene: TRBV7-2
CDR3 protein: CASKDRGNQPQHF

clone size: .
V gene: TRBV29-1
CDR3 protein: CSVRQGGDTGELFF

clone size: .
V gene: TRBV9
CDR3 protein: CASSAHQPQHF

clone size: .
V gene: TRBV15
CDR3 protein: CATSPDRGYGYTF

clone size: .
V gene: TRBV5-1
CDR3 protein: CASSTDGRNTEAFF

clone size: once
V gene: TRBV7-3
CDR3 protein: CASSYRSGGHNEQFF

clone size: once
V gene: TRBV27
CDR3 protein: CASATAINYGYTF

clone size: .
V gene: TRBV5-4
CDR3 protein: CASSLGGTGDNYGYTF

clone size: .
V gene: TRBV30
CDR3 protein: CACLPDRGPHYEQYF

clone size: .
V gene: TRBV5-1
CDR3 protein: CASSLTGGYTDTQYF

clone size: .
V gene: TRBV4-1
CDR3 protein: CASSLTGRDTEAFF

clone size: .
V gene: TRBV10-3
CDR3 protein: CAISESGTGGDYGYTF

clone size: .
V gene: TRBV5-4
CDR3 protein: CASSLASGDYEQYF

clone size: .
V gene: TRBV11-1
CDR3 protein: CASSYLLAGGRETQYF

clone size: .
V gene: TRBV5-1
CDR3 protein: CASSFTGDNTEAFF

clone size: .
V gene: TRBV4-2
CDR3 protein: CASSQDPLRGRASISEKLFF

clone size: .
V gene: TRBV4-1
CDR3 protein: CASSPGQGDYQPQHF

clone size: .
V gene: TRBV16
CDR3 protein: CAIAQRAGGDSGANVLTF

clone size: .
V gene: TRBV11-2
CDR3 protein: CASSLDHRGPNYGYTF

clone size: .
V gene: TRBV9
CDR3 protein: CASSDTGEQYF

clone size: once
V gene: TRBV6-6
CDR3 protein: CASSPRHKAPNQPQHF

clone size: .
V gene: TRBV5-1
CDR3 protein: CASSAGTQPTDTQYF

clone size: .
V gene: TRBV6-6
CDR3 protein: CASTERTGASNQPQHF

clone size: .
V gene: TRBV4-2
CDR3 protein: CASSQGNSHSNQPQHF

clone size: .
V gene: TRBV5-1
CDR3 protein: CASSLVSAGGYGYTF